This paragraph reports one T cell receptor beta chain. V was cut by 4 bases and J by 3 bases, with 16 bases left in between. Per germline, CDR1 SGHNT and CDR2 YYREEE (reference sequence). The length of the CDR3 is 16 residues. The sample originates from a study of blood T cell repertoires in COVID-19. Overall study context: Collection of acute and convalescent COVID-19 samples took place in the United States, Italy and Spain. In each case, the material was cDNA or gDNA derived from T cells, B-cell-depleted T cells, or PBMCs.

Per the authors' pipeline: Amplifying reference gene primers gave estimates of nucleated cell counts. Repertoires were generated with immunoSEQ multiplex PCR, while TCRdb's copy carries only in-frame clones and drops some. D and trimming come from the DNA, and the V and J calls and clone size come from that table. The repertoire has about 62,000 clones, around four fifths of them found once; the top ten carry just under 6.5%. The specimen sequenced was peripheral blood. J is TRBJ2-2 and V is TRBV5-4, with TRBD1 as a possible D gene (6 bases). This TCR derives from a human donor in a cohort sampled during active COVID-19. The CDR3 region has the DNA TGTGCCAGCAGCCCGCAGGGGCAGGGTTACACCGGGGAGCTGTTTTTT. Protein: CASSPQGQGYTGELFF.